Sequencing of this TCR beta chain was carried out in a study of T cell responses to AZD1222 COVID-19 vaccine. Notes on the study in general: White British ancestry dominated among donors, who included more females, and clonal diversity was possibly underestimated. Sampling captured repertoires only after the peak T cell response. Rises in breadth and depth of Spike-specific TCRs came after two AZD1222 doses.

From germline, CDR1 is SGDLS and CDR2 YYNGEE. The CDR3 spans 15 residues. V was clipped by 4 bases and J by 6 bases, with 18 bases between them. The repertoire was sequenced with immunoSEQ multiplex PCR; TCRdb's copy has only in-frame clones and lacks some. The sample shows about 140,000 clones, around 94% of them seen only once. Worth noting for this clone: Antigen: not known.

Sequenced here: peripheral blood, sampled after recovery from COVID-19. The TCR sequence derives from an adult who had recovered from COVID-19. This chain uses TRBV9 with TRBJ2-3; tentatively, D is TRBD2 (7 bases). The CDR3 is CASSLRGRAVDTQYF. The CDR3 bases are TGTGCCAGCAGCCTTAGGGGGAGGGCCGTTGATACGCAGTATTTT.